Listed below are T cell receptor beta chains from one sample, sequenced in a study of Graves' ophthalmopathy and Graves' hyperthyroidism. One entry per CDR3 protein, called by TCRdb with MiXCR from the multiplex PCR reads. The sample lists roughly 350,000 distinct CDR3 sequences; approximately 17% were seen once. Sequencing input: peripheral blood. The receptors come from an adult woman with stable Graves' hyperthyroidism. CDR3s include the opening cysteine and the closing phenylalanine or tryptophan. The D gene is left open where the match is weak. Size values are once, few and many counts, or a class for expanded clones, and some rows have none.

TRBV2,many,TRBD1,TRBJ1-6,CASRAGQGTTPLHF,TGTGCCAGCAGGGCGGGACAGGGTACAACACCCCTCCACTTT
TRBV2,many,-,TRBJ2-5,CASSEAGLPSETQYF,TGTGCCAGCAGTGAAGCGGGCCTCCCATCGGAGACCCAGTACTTC
TRBV28,many,TRBD1,TRBJ1-2,CASSLGNRGRGYGYTF,TGTGCCAGCAGTTTGGGGAACAGGGGACGAGGCTATGGCTACACCTTC
TRBV3-1,-,-,TRBJ2-5,CASTIGPLEGTQYF,TGTGCCAGCACAATCGGACCACTGGAGGGGACCCAGTACTTC
TRBV19,few,-,TRBJ2-2,CASSIGAGIGTGELFF,TGTGCCAGTAGTATAGGGGCAGGGATAGGCACCGGGGAGCTGTTTTTT
TRBV9,many,TRBD1,TRBJ2-7,CASSARGTGGIYEQYF,TGTGCCAGCAGCGCCAGAGGGACAGGGGGTATCTACGAGCAGTACTTC
TRBV5-1,many,-,TRBJ2-5,CASSLGPDETQYF,TGCGCCAGCAGCTTGGGGCCTGACGAGACCCAGTACTTC
TRBV4-1,many,TRBD2,TRBJ2-4,CASSHMTSGDIQYF,TGCGCCAGCAGCCATATGACTAGCGGGGACATTCAGTACTTC
TRBV7-2,many,-,TRBJ2-7,CASSLGMSSYEQYF,TGTGCCAGCAGCTTAGGTATGAGTTCCTACGAGCAGTACTTC
TRBV6-2/TRBV6-3,-,-,TRBJ1-5,CASSYSYGSGGNQPQHF,TGTGCCAGCAGTTACTCGTACGGCTCAGGGGGCAATCAGCCCCAGCATTTT
TRBV12-5,many,-,TRBJ2-7,CASGFGRGYEQYF,TGTGCTAGTGGTTTTGGTCGGGGATACGAGCAGTACTTC
TRBV20-1,many,-,TRBJ1-1,CSARDPQQGNTEAFF,TGCAGTGCTAGAGATCCCCAACAGGGGAACACTGAAGCTTTCTTT
TRBV5-1,many,-,TRBJ2-6,CASSLGHHSGANVLTF,TGCGCCAGCAGCCTGGGACATCACTCTGGGGCCAACGTCCTGACTTTC
TRBV5-1,many,TRBD1,TRBJ2-2,CASSLGTGTNTGELFF,TGCGCCAGCAGCCTAGGGACAGGGACAAACACCGGGGAGCTGTTTTTT
TRBV11-2,many,TRBD1,TRBJ2-4,CASRSGQGKNIQYF,TGTGCCAGCAGGTCGGGACAGGGAAAAAACATTCAGTACTTC
TRBV11-1,many,-,TRBJ2-7,CASSLDLSGYPREQYF,TGTGCCAGCAGCTTAGACTTGTCGGGCTACCCTCGCGAGCAGTACTTC
TRBV7-8,-,TRBD2,TRBJ2-1,CASSLARWAGGGNNEQFF,TGTGCCAGCAGCTTAGCGCGGTGGGCGGGAGGGGGAAACAATGAGCAGTTCTTC
TRBV6-5,few,TRBD1,TRBJ2-3,CASSYGQGAGDTQYF,TGTGCCAGCAGTTACGGACAGGGGGCGGGAGATACGCAGTATTTT
TRBV2,many,-,TRBJ2-2,CASSDGTVNTGELFF,TGTGCCAGCAGTGATGGGACGGTGAACACCGGGGAGCTGTTTTTT
TRBV19,few,-,TRBJ2-5,CASNSGGEETQYF,TGTGCCAGTAATTCCGGGGGCGAAGAGACCCAGTACTTC
TRBV10-3,many,TRBD2,TRBJ2-7,CAISEGLAYEQYF,TGTGCCATCAGTGAGGGACTAGCTTACGAGCAGTACTTC
TRBV30,many,-,TRBJ1-2,CAWSYRTADGYTF,TGTGCCTGGAGTTACCGGACAGCGGATGGCTACACCTTC
TRBV30,many,TRBD1,TRBJ2-7,CASTHLLRDSSYEQYF,TGTGCCTCGACCCACCTCCTCCGGGACAGCTCCTACGAGCAGTACTTC
TRBV12-5,many,-,TRBJ1-2,CASGLASGTSGSYTF,TGTGCTAGTGGTTTGGCATCCGGGACGTCGGGGAGCTACACCTTC
TRBV28,many,-,TRBJ1-2,CASSGGIPYGYTF,TGTGCCAGCAGTGGGGGCATTCCGTATGGCTACACCTTC
TRBV6-1,many,-,TRBJ1-5,CASRSGGSGNQPQHF,TGTGCCAGCAGATCCGGGGGATCGGGCAATCAGCCCCAGCATTTT
TRBV29-1,-,-,TRBJ2-7,CSVGFEDYYEQYF,TGCAGCGTTGGGTTCGAAGACTACTACGAGCAGTACTTC
TRBV12-3/TRBV12-4,many,-,TRBJ2-2,CASSPLSGVSGTGELFF,TGTGCCAGCAGTCCCCTGTCGGGAGTGTCGGGCACCGGGGAGCTGTTTTTT
TRBV4-2,few,TRBD1,TRBJ1-5,CASSQEGAGGQPQHF,TGTGCCAGCAGTCAAGAGGGGGCCGGGGGTCAGCCCCAGCATTTT
TRBV28,many,-,TRBJ2-7,CASSFSTGPAYEQYF,TGTGCCAGCAGTTTCTCGACAGGCCCTGCCTACGAGCAGTACTTC
TRBV6-1,-,TRBD1,TRBJ2-7,CASRTGYKQYF,TGTGCCAGCCGGACAGGGTATAAGCAGTACTTC
TRBV11-2,-,TRBD2,TRBJ2-5,CASSHSRQTSGGPQETQYF,TGTGCCAGCAGCCACAGCAGGCAGACTAGCGGGGGACCACAAGAGACCCAGTACTTC
TRBV5-1,few,TRBD1,TRBJ2-4,CASSSQGVRNIQYF,TGCGCCAGCAGCTCTCAGGGGGTTCGAAACATTCAGTACTTC
TRBV7-9,few,-,TRBJ1-1,CASSLSDLVAFF,TGTGCCAGCAGCTTATCCGACCTAGTGGCTTTCTTT
TRBV29-1,many,-,TRBJ1-1,CSVNPSRGLGTEAFF,TGCAGCGTAAACCCTAGCCGAGGCCTGGGGACTGAAGCTTTCTTT
TRBV20-1,many,-,TRBJ2-7,CSARVPGLYDEQYF,TGCAGTGCTAGAGTCCCGGGGCTCTATGACGAGCAGTACTTC
TRBV13,many,TRBD2,TRBJ2-5,CASSSKRGPLQETQYF,TGTGCCAGCAGCTCTAAGCGGGGACCACTACAAGAGACCCAGTACTTC
TRBV12-3/TRBV12-4,many,-,TRBJ2-5,CASSLAGTPYQETQYF,TGTGCCAGCAGTTTAGCCGGGACCCCATATCAAGAGACCCAGTACTTC